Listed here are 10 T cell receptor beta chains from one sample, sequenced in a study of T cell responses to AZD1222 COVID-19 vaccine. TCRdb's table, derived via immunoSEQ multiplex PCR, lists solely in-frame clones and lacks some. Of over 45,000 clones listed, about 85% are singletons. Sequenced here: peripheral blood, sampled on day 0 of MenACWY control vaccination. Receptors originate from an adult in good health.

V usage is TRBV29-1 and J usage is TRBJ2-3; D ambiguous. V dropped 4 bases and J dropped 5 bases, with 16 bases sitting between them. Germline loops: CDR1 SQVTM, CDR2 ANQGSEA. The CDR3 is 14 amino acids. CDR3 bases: TGCAGCGTTGTACCCCCGATAGCCGGAGATACGCAGTATTTT. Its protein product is CSVVPPIAGDTQYF.

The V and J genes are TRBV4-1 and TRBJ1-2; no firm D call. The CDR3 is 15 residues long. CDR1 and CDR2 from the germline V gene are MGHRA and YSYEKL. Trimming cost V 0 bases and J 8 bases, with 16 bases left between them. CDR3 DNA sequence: TGCGCCAGCAGCCAAGATCCTATAGGTTCCACGGGCTACACCTTC. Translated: CASSQDPIGSTGYTF.

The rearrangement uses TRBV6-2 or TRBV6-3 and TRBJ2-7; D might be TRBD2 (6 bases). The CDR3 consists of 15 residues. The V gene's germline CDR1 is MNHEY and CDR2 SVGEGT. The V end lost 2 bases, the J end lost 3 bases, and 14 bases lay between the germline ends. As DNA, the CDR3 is TGTGCCAGCAGTTACGGTCGGGAGCTTGGCTACGAGCAGTACTTC. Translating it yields CASSYGRELGYEQYF.

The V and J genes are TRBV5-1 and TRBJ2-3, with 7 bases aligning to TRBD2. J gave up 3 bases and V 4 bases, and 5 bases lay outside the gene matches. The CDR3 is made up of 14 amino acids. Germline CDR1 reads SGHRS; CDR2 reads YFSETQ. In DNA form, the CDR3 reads TGCGCCAGCAGCCCCGGGACTACAACAGATACGCAGTATTTT. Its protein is CASSPGTTTDTQYF.

This CDR3 reads CASSPRTFSSYEQYF. CDR3 bases: TGTGCCAGCAGCCCTCGGACGTTCAGCTCCTACGAGCAGTACTTC. J is TRBJ2-7 and V is TRBV7-2; D not resolved. Germline CDR1 and CDR2: SGHTA and FQGNSA. This CDR3 has 15 amino acids. Trimming took off 5 bases at V and 0 bases at J, with 14 bases between the two ends.

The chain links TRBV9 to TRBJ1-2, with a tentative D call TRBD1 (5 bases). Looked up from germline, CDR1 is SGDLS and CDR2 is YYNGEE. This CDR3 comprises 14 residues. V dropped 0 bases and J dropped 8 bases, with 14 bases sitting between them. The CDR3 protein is CASSVALQGGGYTF. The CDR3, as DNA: TGTGCCAGCAGCGTAGCTCTTCAGGGAGGGGGCTACACCTTC.

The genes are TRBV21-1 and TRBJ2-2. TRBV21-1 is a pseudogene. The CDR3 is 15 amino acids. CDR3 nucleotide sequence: TGTGCCAGCAGCAAAGGGATGTCTAACACCGGGGAGCTGTTTTTT. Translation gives CASSKGMSNTGELFF.

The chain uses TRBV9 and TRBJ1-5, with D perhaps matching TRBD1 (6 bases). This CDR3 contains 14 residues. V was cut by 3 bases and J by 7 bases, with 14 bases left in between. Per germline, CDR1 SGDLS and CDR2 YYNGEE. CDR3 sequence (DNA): TGTGCCAGCAGCGCGAGGGGGATGGACCAGCCCCAGCATTTT. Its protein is CASSARGMDQPQHF.

CDR3 sequence reads: CASRSGMGLANNEQFF. The CDR3 nucleotides read TGTGCCAGCCGATCCGGGATGGGACTAGCTAACAATGAGCAGTTCTTC. The chain is built from TRBV2 and TRBJ2-1, with 9 bases matching TRBD2. CDR3 length: 16 amino acids. V trimming: 8 bases; J trimming: 5 bases; junction bases outside the gene matches: 13. The germline CDR1 and CDR2 sequences are SNHLY and FYNNEI.

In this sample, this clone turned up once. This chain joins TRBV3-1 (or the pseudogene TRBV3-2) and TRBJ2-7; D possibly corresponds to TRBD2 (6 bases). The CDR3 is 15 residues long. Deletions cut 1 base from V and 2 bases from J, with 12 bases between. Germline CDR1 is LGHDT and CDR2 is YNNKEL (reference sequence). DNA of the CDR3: TGTGCCAGCAGCCAAGGTATTGGGGGGACCTACGAGCAGTACTTC. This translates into CASSQGIGGTYEQYF.